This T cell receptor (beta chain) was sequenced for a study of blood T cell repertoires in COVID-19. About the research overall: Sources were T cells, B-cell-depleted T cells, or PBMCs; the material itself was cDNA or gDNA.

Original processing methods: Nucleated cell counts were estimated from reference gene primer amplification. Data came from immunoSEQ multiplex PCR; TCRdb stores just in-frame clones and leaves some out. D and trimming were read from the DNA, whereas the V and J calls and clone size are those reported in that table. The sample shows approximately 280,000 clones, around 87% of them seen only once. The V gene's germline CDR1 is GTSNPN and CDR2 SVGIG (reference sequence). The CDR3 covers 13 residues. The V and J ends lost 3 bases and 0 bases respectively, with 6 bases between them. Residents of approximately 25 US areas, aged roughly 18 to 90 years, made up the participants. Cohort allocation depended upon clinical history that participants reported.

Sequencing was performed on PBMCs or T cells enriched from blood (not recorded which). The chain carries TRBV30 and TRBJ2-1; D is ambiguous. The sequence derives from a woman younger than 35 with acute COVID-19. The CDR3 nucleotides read TGTGCCTGGAGCTCCCTCTCCTACAATGAGCAGTTCTTC. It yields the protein CAWSSLSYNEQFF.